The next 12 T cell receptor beta chains were all read from a single sample in a study of cytomegalovirus exposure and HLA in healthy donors. A multiplex PCR was run with 60 Vbeta primers and 13 Jbeta primers. Method: immunoSEQ multiplex PCR; TCRdb's copy keeps in-frame clones and lacks some. The table lists around 80,000 clones, 70% to 85% of them singletons. The sequencing input was PBMCs. The receptors were gathered from a man in his forties in good health and CMV-seropositive.

J is TRBJ1-1 and V is TRBV4-1, with D tentatively TRBD1 (5 bases). This CDR3 region has 13 residues. Germline CDR1 reads MGHRA; CDR2 reads YSYEKL. The ends were cut back, 6 bases at V and 5 bases at J, with 13 bases in the middle. This CDR3 reads CASSRGGKTEAFF. The CDR3 nucleotides are TGCGCCAGCAGTCGGGGGGGGAAAACTGAAGCTTTCTTT.

The chain is built from TRBV9 and TRBJ2-3; TRBD2 matches 14 bases. The CDR3 has 18 residues. Germline CDR1 reads SGDLS; CDR2 reads YYNGEE. After removal of 0 bases from V and 3 bases from J, the junction contained 6 bases not matched to a gene. CDR3 sequence (DNA): TGTGCCAGCAGCGTAGGGGGACTAGCGGGAGTCGGGACAGATACGCAGTATTTT. Translated: CASSVGGLAGVGTDTQYF.

The chain is built from TRBV5-1 and TRBJ2-3; D is perhaps TRBD1 (5 bases). The CDR3 has 14 amino acids. V was clipped by 5 bases and J by 7 bases, with 17 bases between them. Germline CDR1 and CDR2: SGHRS and YFSETQ. CDR3 nucleotides: TGCGCCAGCAGGATTGGGCAGGGCAGGAATACGCAGTATTTT. Protein: CASRIGQGRNTQYF.

This clone appeared a single time. The chain has TRBV18 and TRBJ2-5; possibly TRBD2 for D (5 bases). There are 17 residues in the CDR3. Germline V gene sequence: CDR1 KGHSH, CDR2 LQKENI. V was pared by 3 bases and J by 4 bases, with 21 bases between. In DNA, the CDR3 is TGTGCCAGCTCACCCGTGCGAGGGAACACGAGGGTAGAGACCCAGTACTTC. This sequence encodes CASSPVRGNTRVETQYF.

The CDR3: CASSPTGRGPSGANVLTF. The CDR3 coding sequence is TGCGCCAGCAGCCCCACAGGCAGGGGGCCTTCTGGGGCCAACGTCCTGACTTTC. V is TRBV4-1 and J is TRBJ2-6; 8 nucleotides agree with TRBD1. The CDR3 has 18 amino acids. V shed 4 bases, J shed 1 base, and the junction held 9 bases outside the gene matches. CDR1 and CDR2 (germline): MGHRA, YSYEKL.

This clone was picked up one time. The chain has TRBV15 and TRBJ1-4; D call uncertain. V dropped 0 bases and J dropped 12 bases, with 11 bases sitting between them. CDR1 LNHNV and CDR2 YYDKDF come from the germline V gene (reference sequence). The CDR3 contains 13 residues. CDR3 region: CATSRDERRQLFF. CDR3 coding DNA: TGTGCCACCAGCAGAGATGAGAGGAGGCAACTGTTTTTT.

This chain joins TRBV27 and TRBJ1-1, with no clear D. Germline assignment: CDR1 MNHEY and CDR2 SMNVEV (reference sequence). The length of the CDR3 is 15 residues. Trimming pared 5 bases from V and 4 bases from J, leaving 17 bases between. The CDR3 DNA reads TGTGCCAGCAGTCCGGCCGGGGTTAGAGGCACTGAAGCTTTCTTT. Protein sequence: CASSPAGVRGTEAFF.

The rearrangement links TRBV2 to TRBJ2-1; D possibly corresponds to TRBD2 (5 bases). The CDR3 spans 14 residues. In germline, CDR1 is SNHLY, CDR2 FYNNEI. Deletions cut 6 bases from V and 6 bases from J, with 15 bases between. This CDR3 is CASRADEFRNEQFF. The CDR3 DNA reads as TGTGCCAGCAGAGCGGACGAGTTTCGCAATGAGCAGTTCTTC.

V gene TRBV6-1 combines with J gene TRBJ1-5; possible D gene TRBD1, 5 bases. CDR3 size: 13 residues. From germline, CDR1 is MNHNS and CDR2 SASEGT. V was trimmed by 3 bases and J by 7 bases, leaving 10 bases between them. The CDR3 DNA follows: TGTGCCAGCAGTGAGGGGCGAAGGCAGCCCCAGCATTTT. It specifies CASSEGRRQPQHF.

The count of this clone is one. The chain is built from TRBV10-2 and TRBJ2-5, with TRBD2 matching 7 bases. This CDR3 is 13 amino acids long. With V trimmed by 2 bases and J by 14 bases, 11 bases remained unmatched. Germline V lookup: CDR1 WSHSY, CDR2 SAAADI. Here the CDR3 reads CASSENGAGVPYF. The DNA for the CDR3 is TGCGCCAGCAGTGAGAACGGTGCGGGAGTTCCTTACTTC.

The rearrangement links TRBV27 to TRBJ2-1; D is perhaps TRBD1 (6 bases). This CDR3 has 15 residues. The germline V gene encodes CDR1 MNHEY and CDR2 SMNVEV (reference sequence). Between the trimmed V and J ends, which lost 4 bases and 7 bases, there was a span of 17 bases. The CDR3 sequence is CASSSLDRVKNEQFF. CDR3 nucleotides: TGTGCCAGCAGTTCCCTGGACAGAGTAAAGAATGAGCAGTTCTTC.

This chain connects TRBV29-1 to TRBJ2-7; 8 positions match TRBD2. This CDR3 has 12 amino acids. Germline-derived CDR1 and CDR2 are SQVTM and ANQGSEA. V gave up 8 bases and J gave up 3 bases; unmatched junction bases: 6. The CDR3 DNA follows: TGCAGCACCGTGGGACTAGGCTACGAGCAGTACTTC. It yields the protein CSTVGLGYEQYF.